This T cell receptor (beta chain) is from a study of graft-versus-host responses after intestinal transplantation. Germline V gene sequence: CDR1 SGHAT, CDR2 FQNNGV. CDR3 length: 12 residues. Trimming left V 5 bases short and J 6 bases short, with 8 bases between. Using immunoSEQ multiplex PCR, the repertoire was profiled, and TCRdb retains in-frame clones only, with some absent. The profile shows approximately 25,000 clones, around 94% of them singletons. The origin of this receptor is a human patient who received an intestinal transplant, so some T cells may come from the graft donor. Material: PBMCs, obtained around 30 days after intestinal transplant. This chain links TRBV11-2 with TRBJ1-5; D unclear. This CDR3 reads CASSVGSQPQHF. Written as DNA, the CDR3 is TGTGCCAGCAGCGTAGGAAGTCAGCCCCAGCATTTT.